Following are 23 T cell receptor beta chains from one sample sequenced in a study of cytomegalovirus exposure and HLA in healthy donors. In the PCR, 60 Vbeta and 13 Jbeta primers were used. Sequencing was performed with immunoSEQ multiplex PCR; in TCRdb, only in-frame clones are kept and a portion is missing. The repertoire holds fewer than 250,000 clones, around four fifths seen once, with around 0.99% in the top ten. Sequencing input: PBMCs. The receptors derive from a woman between 40 and 50 years old in good health and CMV-seronegative.

V usage is TRBV7-2 and J usage is TRBJ1-2; D is unresolved. This CDR3 is built from 16 residues. The germline V and J ends were trimmed by 4 bases and 4 bases, with 19 bases remaining between them. Germline V gives CDR1 SGHTA, CDR2 FQGNSA. In nucleotides, the CDR3 is TGTGCCAGCAGCTCCCCCCGCCACCTCAACTCCTATGGCTACACCTTC. Amino acid sequence: CASSSPRHLNSYGYTF.

The chain is built from TRBV6-1 and TRBJ1-1; no reliable D call. The CDR3 contains 15 residues. Germline V gene data show CDR1 as MNHNS and CDR2 as SASEGT. V gave up 4 bases and J gave up 1 base, with 13 bases separating them. This CDR3 reads CASSARSRSNTEAFF. As DNA, the CDR3 is TGTGCCAGCAGTGCGAGGAGTAGGTCGAACACTGAAGCTTTCTTT.

The chain uses TRBV11-3 and TRBJ2-7, with TRBD2 matching over 8 bases. CDR1 is SGHNT and CDR2 is YENEEA in the germline V gene. J gave up 3 bases and V 5 bases, and 9 bases lay outside the gene matches. CDR3 size: 15 residues. CDR3 in amino acids: CASSVGGDNDYEQYF. Here the CDR3 DNA reads TGTGCCAGCAGCGTCGGGGGGGACAACGACTACGAGCAGTACTTC.

Of note for this clone: The sample contains more than one DNA sequence encoding this CDR3. The chain uses TRBV7-3 and TRBJ2-5; the D gene is possibly TRBD1 (5 bases). CDR3 length: 14 amino acids. Trimming took 0 bases from V and 2 from J, leaving 7 bases between them. Germline-derived CDR1 and CDR2 are SGHTA and FQGTGA. This chain's CDR3 is CASSLTGLQETQYF. CDR3 sequence (DNA): TGTGCCAGCAGCTTAACGGGGCTGCAAGAGACCCAGTACTTC.

This chain uses TRBV5-1 with TRBJ2-3; possibly TRBD2 for D (6 bases). The germline CDR1 and CDR2 sequences are SGHRS and YFSETQ. V lost 3 bases and J lost 0, with 14 bases in between. The CDR3 length is 16 residues. This CDR3 is CASSSGDSSSTDTQYF. The CDR3 nucleotides are TGCGCCAGCAGCTCGGGAGACTCTTCTAGCACAGATACGCAGTATTTT.

This chain connects TRBV6-1 to TRBJ1-2; TRBD1 might be the D (5 bases). CDR3 size: 11 residues. Deletions cut 7 bases from V and 7 bases from J, with 10 bases between. CDR1 is MNHNS and CDR2 is SASEGT in the germline V gene. DNA of the CDR3: TGTGCCAGCACTCAGGGTAGTGGCTACACCTTC. This translates into CASTQGSGYTF.

The chain couples TRBV4-3 to TRBJ2-1; D gene unclear. Per the germline V gene, CDR1 is LGHNA and CDR2 is YSLEER. The length of the CDR3 is 16 residues. Trimming shortened V by 1 base and J by 1 base, and 11 bases separated the two germline ends. CDR3 region: CASSQALIGSYNEQFF. The CDR3 region has the DNA TGCGCCAGCAGCCAAGCCCTAATCGGGTCCTACAATGAGCAGTTCTTC.

The chain couples TRBV19 to TRBJ2-7, with D maybe TRBD2 (5 bases). Germline V gives CDR1 LNHDA, CDR2 SQIVND (reference sequence). The CDR3 has 11 residues. The V end lost 5 bases, the J end lost 7 bases, and 9 bases lay between the germline ends. This CDR3 reads CASSFRGEQYF. CDR3 in DNA: TGTGCCAGTAGTTTCCGGGGTGAGCAGTACTTC.

V and J are TRBV27 and TRBJ2-6; TRBD2 is a possible D gene (6 bases). CDR1 and CDR2 (germline): MNHEY, SMNVEV (reference sequence). CDR3 size: 12 residues. Trimming left V 9 bases short and J 3 bases short, with 6 bases between. The CDR3, as DNA: TGTGCCAGTAGCGGTGGGGCCAACGTCCTGACTTTC. This encodes CASSGGANVLTF.

The gene calls are TRBV11-2 and TRBJ1-5; tentatively, D is TRBD1 (6 bases). V was cut by 5 bases and J by 4 bases, with 12 bases left in between. Germline V lookup: CDR1 SGHAT, CDR2 FQNNGV. The CDR3 loop spans 14 amino acids. This CDR3 is CASSQGRVNQPQHF. The CDR3 DNA follows: TGTGCCAGCAGCCAGGGGCGGGTTAATCAGCCCCAGCATTTT.

The chain has TRBV19 and TRBJ2-7, with 10 bases fitting TRBD2. Germline CDR1 LNHDA, CDR2 SQIVND (reference sequence). There are 14 residues in the CDR3. V was pared by 7 bases and J by 7 bases, with 10 bases of the junction left unmatched. The CDR3 DNA follows: TGTGCCAGTACGAGCGGGAGGGCCTATGGAGAGCAGTACTTC. Amino acid sequence: CASTSGRAYGEQYF.

This chain uses TRBV5-1 with TRBJ1-1; TRBD1 agrees at 9 bases. V shed 3 bases, J shed 7 bases, and the junction held 7 bases outside the gene matches. The CDR3 is made up of 14 amino acids. Germline V gives CDR1 SGHRS, CDR2 YFSETQ. CDR3 nucleotides: TGCGCCAGCAGCTCCTTACAGGGGGCGGTTGAAGCTTTCTTT. It encodes CASSSLQGAVEAFF.

This clone showed up just once. This rearrangement joins TRBV7-2 to TRBJ2-3, with a tentative D call TRBD1 (6 bases). CDR1 is SGHTA, CDR2 FQGNSA, per germline. The CDR3 covers 14 residues. The V end lost 7 bases, the J end lost 2 bases, and 13 bases lay between the germline ends. The CDR3 bases are TGTGCCAGCACCCTCGGACAGTACACAGATACGCAGTATTTT. Translating gives CASTLGQYTDTQYF.

The J gene is TRBJ2-5, the V gene TRBV7-2; 9 bases line up with TRBD2. The CDR3 runs 16 residues. The germline CDR1 and CDR2 sequences are SGHTA and FQGNSA. V gave up 6 bases and J gave up 2 bases; unmatched junction bases: 10. CDR3 protein: CASSLRLAGKQETQYF. DNA of the CDR3: TGTGCCAGCAGTTTAAGGCTAGCGGGGAAACAAGAGACCCAGTACTTC.

V and J are TRBV4-3 and TRBJ2-7; the match to TRBD1 covers 8 bases. V shed 0 bases, J shed 4 bases, and the junction held 5 bases outside the gene matches. The CDR3 length is 15 residues. The germline gives CDR1 LGHNA, CDR2 YSLEER. Here the CDR3 reads CASSQDRQGAYEQYF. The CDR3 nucleotides are TGCGCCAGCAGCCAAGATAGGCAGGGGGCGTACGAGCAGTACTTC.

Worth noting for this clone: The sample carries other DNA sequences with the same CDR3. The V and J genes are TRBV29-1 and TRBJ2-2, with no clear D. This CDR3 spans 11 amino acids. Germline CDR1 reads SQVTM; CDR2 reads ANQGSEA. The V and J ends lost 6 bases and 3 bases respectively, with 5 bases between them. CDR3 residues: CSVRDTGELFF. For the CDR3, the DNA is TGCAGCGTACGGGACACCGGGGAGCTGTTTTTT.

The table lists this clone with a count of one. The chain uses TRBV5-1 and TRBJ2-6, with a weak D call TRBD2 (6 bases). Germline V gene sequence: CDR1 SGHRS, CDR2 YFSETQ. There are 19 residues in the CDR3. V dropped 1 base and J dropped 0 bases, with 17 bases sitting between them. Here the CDR3 reads CASSLQLGGFNSGANVLTF. The CDR3 DNA reads TGCGCCAGCAGCTTGCAATTGGGGGGTTTCAACTCTGGGGCCAACGTCCTGACTTTC.

The chain has TRBV7-2 and TRBJ2-1, with 10 nucleotides matching TRBD2. CDR3 length equals 14 residues. Per germline, CDR1 SGHTA and CDR2 FQGNSA. The trim removed 7 bases at V and 5 bases at J, leaving 5 bases unmatched. The CDR3 nucleotides are TGTGCCAGCACCCTAGCGGGAGCTCACAATGAGCAGTTCTTC. This sequence encodes CASTLAGAHNEQFF.

Worth noting for this clone: One junction end does not reproduce the germline sequence, and a read error may be involved. The J gene is TRBJ2-3, the V gene TRBV6-1, with 11 positions matching TRBD2. This CDR3 is 15 amino acids long. The germline V gene encodes CDR1 MNHNS and CDR2 SASEGT. CDR3 protein: CAISTSGRSTDTQYF. The CDR3 DNA follows: TGTGCCATCAGTACTAGCGGGAGAAGCACAGATACGCAGTATTTT.

The chain joins TRBV7-2 to TRBJ1-1; the D gene is possibly TRBD1 (6 bases). CDR1 SGHTA and CDR2 FQGNSA come from the germline V gene. The CDR3 contains 13 residues. Trimming removed 5 bases from V and 5 bases from J, with 12 bases in between. CDR3 region: CASSEDRLTEAFF. CDR3 bases: TGTGCCAGCAGCGAGGACAGACTTACTGAAGCTTTCTTT.

The chain has TRBV11-3 and TRBJ2-2; a possible D gene is TRBD2 (5 bases). This CDR3 has 15 residues. Germline lookup yields CDR1 SGHNT and CDR2 YENEEA. V dropped 0 bases and J dropped 10 bases, with 15 bases sitting between them. The CDR3 DNA reads TGTGCCAGCAGCTTAGATCGGGCCGGAGGTTTGGAGCTGTTTTTT. It encodes CASSLDRAGGLELFF. Full variable domain (outside the CDR3, taken from reference TRBV11-3 and TRBJ2-2): EAGVVQSPRYKIIEKKQPVAFWCNPISGHNTLYWYLQNLGQGPELLIRYENEEAVDDSQLPKDRFSAERLKGVDSTLKIQPAELGDSAVYLCASSLDRAGGLELFFGEGSRLTVL.

The chain employs TRBV11-2 and TRBJ2-3; TRBD2 matches at 12 bases. This CDR3 has 18 amino acids. Germline-derived CDR1 and CDR2 are SGHAT and FQNNGV. V lost 4 bases and J lost 1; bases outside the gene matches: 9. The CDR3 bases are TGTGCCAGCAGCTCGCTAGCGGGAGGGCCCGGACGCACAGATACGCAGTATTTT. Translated: CASSSLAGGPGRTDTQYF.

J is TRBJ2-7 and V is TRBV11-1; D perhaps matches TRBD2 (6 bases). This CDR3 region has 15 residues. CDR1 and CDR2 (germline): SGHAT, FQDESV (reference sequence). V shed 5 bases and J shed 0 bases, with 14 bases lying between them. The CDR3 reads CASSQGGGSSYEQYF. For the CDR3, the DNA is TGTGCCAGCAGCCAAGGTGGGGGGAGCTCCTACGAGCAGTACTTC.